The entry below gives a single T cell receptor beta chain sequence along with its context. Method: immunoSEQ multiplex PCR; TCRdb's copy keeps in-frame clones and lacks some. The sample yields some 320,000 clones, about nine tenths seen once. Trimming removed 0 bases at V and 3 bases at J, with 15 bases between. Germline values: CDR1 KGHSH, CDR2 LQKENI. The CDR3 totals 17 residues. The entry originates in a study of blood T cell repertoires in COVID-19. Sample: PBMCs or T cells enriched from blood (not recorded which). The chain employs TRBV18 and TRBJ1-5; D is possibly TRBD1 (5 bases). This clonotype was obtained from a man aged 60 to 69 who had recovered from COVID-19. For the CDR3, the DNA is TGTGCCAGCTCACCACCGGAGGGGACCCGGACCAATCAGCCCCAGCATTTT. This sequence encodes CASSPPEGTRTNQPQHF.